This T cell receptor (beta chain) was identified in a study of glioma-infiltrating T cells. The V end lost 1 base, the J end lost 0 bases, and 5 bases lay between the germline ends. This CDR3 comprises 14 residues. About this clonotype itself: This sequence may be a read error, since a much larger clone differs from it by one base.

Using RNA template, CDR3s of TCR alpha and beta were amplified with iRepertoire arm-PCR. One-step reverse transcription and amplification started from approximately 100-400 ng of tissue mRNA or PBMC total RNA. TCRdb fed the multiplex PCR reads into MiXCR, producing one record per CDR3 protein. Of 160,000 or so distinct CDR3 sequences detected, around 45% appear once; the ten largest clones hold around 4.9%. The specimen sequenced was glioma tissue, nonneoplastic brain tissue, or PBMCs (not recorded which). The chain employs TRBV12-3 or TRBV12-4 and TRBJ2-3; no reliable D call. The clonotype originates from a human donor with low-grade glioma or glioblastoma, undergoing nonglioma brain surgery, or in good health (not recorded which). The CDR3 region has the DNA TGTGCCAGCAGTTTAGTGGCCAGCACAGATACGCAGTATTTT. This sequence encodes CASSLVASTDTQYF.